These 9 T cell receptor beta chains share one sample of origin, sequenced in a study of shared clonotypes between healthy human individuals (dated by TCRdb to between 2020 and 2021). The library came from the immunoSEQ multiplex PCR assay. TCRdb took over this immuneACCESS table, retaining in-frame rearrangements with V and J assigned. Such tables are incomplete; in checked studies, under half of the missing clones stem from an unresolved V gene, and the remainder is unexplained. The sample yields roughly 2.6 million clones; 90% to 95% were counted once. The biggest ten clones account for 0.14% of the sample. The material sequenced was naive CD4+ T cells sorted from blood. What the cell subset or site label conveys for this sample: CD45RA+ positively selected. The receptors stem from a man younger than 35 in good health.

V usage is TRBV19 and J usage is TRBJ1-6; TRBD1 matches at 7 bases. The CDR3 is made up of 16 amino acids. The ends lost 3 bases at V and 9 bases at J; junction bases unmatched: 11. Germline V CDR1 and CDR2: LNHDA, SQIVND (reference sequence). Here the CDR3 DNA reads TGTGCCAGTAGTATTCCCCAACAGGGGCCAACTTCACCCCTCCACTTT. This translates into CASSIPQQGPTSPLHF.

The rearrangement links TRBV11-2 to TRBJ2-3; D is possibly TRBD2 (7 bases). Germline lookup yields CDR1 SGHAT and CDR2 FQNNGV. CDR3 length: 15 residues. V lost 3 bases and J 2 bases, leaving 12 bases between the germline ends. Here the CDR3 DNA reads TGTGCCAGCAGCTTGGGGGGGCATCCCACAGATACGCAGTATTTT. This gives the protein CASSLGGHPTDTQYF.

V and J are TRBV5-1 and TRBJ2-3, with TRBD2 identical over 9 bases. The CDR3 runs to 15 residues. CDR1 is SGHRS, CDR2 YFSETQ, per germline. V shed 0 bases, J shed 7 bases, and the junction held 6 bases outside the gene matches. The DNA for the CDR3 is TGCGCCAGCAGCTTGGAGGTAGCGGGGGCAAATACGCAGTATTTT. This translates into CASSLEVAGANTQYF.

This clone was observed a single time. The sample contains more than one DNA sequence encoding this CDR3. The chain couples TRBV5-1 to TRBJ2-5; a weak D match, TRBD1 (6 bases). CDR1 and CDR2 (germline): SGHRS, YFSETQ. The CDR3 extends over 13 amino acids. V was trimmed by 3 bases and J by 5 bases, leaving 11 bases between them. Here the CDR3 DNA reads TGCGCCAGCAGCTCAACAGGGACCGAGACCCAGTACTTC. Amino acids: CASSSTGTETQYF.

Of note for this clone: The sample carries other DNA sequences with the same CDR3. The rearrangement links TRBV18 to TRBJ2-3; D perhaps matches TRBD2 (6 bases). V shed 3 bases and J shed 0 bases, with 10 bases lying between them. Germline V CDR1 and CDR2: KGHSH, LQKENI. The CDR3 has 15 amino acids. CDR3 protein: CASSPTGLSTDTQYF. Written as DNA, the CDR3 is TGTGCCAGCTCACCCACGGGACTCAGCACAGATACGCAGTATTTT.

This clone was observed once. V gene TRBV4-2 combines with J gene TRBJ2-7; TRBD1 is a possible D gene (6 bases). The CDR3 has 13 residues. CDR1 is LGHNA, CDR2 YNFKEQ, per germline. Trimming stripped 4 bases from V and 0 bases from J, with 7 bases between. The CDR3 DNA is TGTGCCAGCAGCCGGGACAACTCCTACGAGCAGTACTTC. Its translation: CASSRDNSYEQYF.

The gene calls are TRBV6-1 and TRBJ2-5, with a tentative D call TRBD2 (5 bases). The CDR3 totals 16 residues. Germline values: CDR1 MNHNS, CDR2 SASEGT. The V end lost 0 bases, the J end lost 1 base, and 12 bases lay between the germline ends. CDR3 loop: CASSEAPVGVQETQYF. CDR3 DNA sequence: TGTGCCAGCAGTGAAGCTCCAGTGGGAGTCCAAGAGACCCAGTACTTC.

The J gene is TRBJ1-3, the V gene TRBV30, with 7 bases identical to TRBD1. The CDR3 contains 15 residues. V was clipped by 2 bases and J by 4 bases; unmatched bases: 8. Germline V gene lookup returns CDR1 GTSNPN and CDR2 SVGIG (reference sequence). The chain's CDR3 is CAWSSTGWPGNTIYF. The DNA of the CDR3 is TGTGCCTGGAGTTCGACAGGGTGGCCAGGAAACACCATATATTTT. The variable domain in full, completed from reference TRBV30 and TRBJ1-3, reads SQTIHQWPATLVQPVGSPLSLECTVEGTSNPNLYWYRQAAGRGLQLLFYSVGIGQISSEVPQNLSASRPQDRQFILSSKKLLLSDSGFYLCAWSSTGWPGNTIYFGEGSWLTVV.

This clone was observed a single time. V is TRBV9 and J is TRBJ1-5, with 11 positions matching TRBD1. The CDR3 covers 14 residues. V lost 3 bases to trimming and J lost 7 bases; unmatched junction nucleotides: 3. CDR1 and CDR2 from the germline V gene are SGDLS and YYNGEE. The chain's CDR3 is CASSGTGGGQPQHF. The CDR3 bases are TGTGCCAGCAGCGGGACAGGGGGCGGGCAGCCCCAGCATTTT.